The 16 T cell receptor beta chains in this list originate from one sample, sequenced in a study of blood T cell repertoires in COVID-19. Method: immunoSEQ multiplex PCR; TCRdb's copy keeps in-frame clones and lacks some. Of tens of thousands of clones listed, approximately 91% were seen once; the top ten hold around 9.3%. Material: peripheral blood. These receptors originate from a man aged 55 to 70 with active COVID-19.

The chain couples TRBV19 to TRBJ1-4; D uncertain. V lost 9 bases and J lost 0, with 17 bases in between. The CDR3 has 16 residues. CDR1 LNHDA and CDR2 SQIVND come from the germline V gene (reference sequence). Written as DNA, the CDR3 is TGTGCCAGCAGCTACCGGACGGGAGCAACTAATGAAAAACTGTTTTTT. Translation: CASSYRTGATNEKLFF.

CDR3 protein: CASSSPNRVPEQFF. The CDR3 DNA follows: TGTGCCAGCAGCTCCCCGAACAGGGTTCCTGAGCAGTTCTTC. The chain has TRBV11-2 and TRBJ2-1; a possible D gene is TRBD1 (6 bases). The CDR3 contains 14 residues. Trimming shortened V by 4 bases and J by 9 bases, and 16 bases separated the two germline ends. Looked up from germline, CDR1 is SGHAT and CDR2 is FQNNGV.

J is TRBJ1-3 and V is TRBV10-3; D is unclear. V lost 3 bases and J 3 bases, leaving 9 bases between the germline ends. This CDR3 has 14 residues. Germline CDR1 reads ENHRY; CDR2 reads SYGVKD. CDR3 in amino acids: CAISEGGNGNTIYF. CDR3 nucleotide sequence: TGTGCCATCAGTGAAGGAGGAAATGGAAACACCATATATTTT.

The rearrangement links TRBV3-1 (or the pseudogene TRBV3-2) to TRBJ2-1, with TRBD2 matching over 7 bases. Germline CDR1 and CDR2: LGHDT and YNNKEL (reference sequence). The length of the CDR3 is 15 residues. The V and J ends lost 0 bases and 8 bases, in that order; junction bases with no gene match: 7. The chain's CDR3 is CASSQDGGGPDEQFF. CDR3 sequence (DNA): TGTGCCAGCAGCCAAGACGGGGGAGGGCCGGATGAGCAGTTCTTC.

There are a few counts of this clone. V gene TRBV7-6 combines with J gene TRBJ2-7; D gene unclear. CDR3 size: 14 residues. Trimming shortened V by 5 bases and J by 6 bases, and 17 bases separated the two germline ends. The germline gives CDR1 SGHVS, CDR2 FNYEAQ. The CDR3 here is CASSPSASRGEQYF. The CDR3 DNA sequence: TGTGCCAGCAGCCCCTCTGCCTCTAGAGGCGAGCAGTACTTC.

The J gene is TRBJ1-5, the V gene TRBV19; 8 bases agree with TRBD1. The germline CDR1 and CDR2 sequences are LNHDA and SQIVND (reference sequence). J gave up 7 bases and V 2 bases, and 10 bases lay outside the gene matches. This CDR3 comprises 16 residues. The CDR3 here is CASSIRRAGGGQPQHF. The CDR3 coding sequence is TGTGCCAGTAGTATACGGCGGGCAGGGGGCGGGCAGCCCCAGCATTTT.

This chain joins TRBV24-1 and TRBJ2-3; 8 nucleotides match TRBD2. V lost 1 base to trimming and J lost 3 bases; unmatched junction nucleotides: 5. This CDR3 has 16 residues. CDR1 and CDR2 from the germline V gene are KGHDR and SFDVKD. The CDR3 protein is CATSDLAGDGTDTQYF. CDR3 nucleotides: TGTGCCACCAGTGATTTAGCGGGAGACGGGACAGATACGCAGTATTTT.

The chain carries TRBV27 and TRBJ2-3, with TRBD2 identical over 8 bases. The CDR3 sequence is 15 residues long. Germline CDR1 and CDR2: MNHEY and SMNVEV (reference sequence). V lost 5 bases, J lost 9 bases, and 13 bases stayed unmatched. The CDR3 DNA sequence: TGTGCCAGCAGTCCCGGGGGGGCGGGAGCTCGAACGCAGTATTTT. Translating it yields CASSPGGAGARTQYF.

This chain joins TRBV11-3 and TRBJ1-1, with TRBD1 identical over 12 bases. V was pared by 5 bases and J by 0 bases, with 4 bases of the junction left unmatched. The CDR3 extends over 16 amino acids. The germline gives CDR1 SGHNT, CDR2 YENEEA. CDR3 protein: CASSRGQGAMNTEAFF. CDR3 coding DNA: TGTGCCAGCAGCCGGGGACAGGGGGCCATGAACACTGAAGCTTTCTTT. The full variable domain, its missing parts supplied by reference TRBV11-3 and TRBJ1-1, is EAGVVQSPRYKIIEKKQPVAFWCNPISGHNTLYWYLQNLGQGPELLIRYENEEAVDDSQLPKDRFSAERLKGVDSTLKIQPAELGDSAVYLCASSRGQGAMNTEAFFGQGTRLTVV.

This sequence joins TRBV6-6 and TRBJ1-2; 7 bases fit TRBD1. This CDR3 is 14 amino acids long. J was trimmed by 6 bases and V by 0 bases; bases with no gene match: 4. In germline, CDR1 is MNHNY, CDR2 SVGAGI (reference sequence). The CDR3 nucleotides are TGTGCCAGCAGTTACTCAGGGGGCGCGGATGGCTACACCTTC. The encoded protein is CASSYSGGADGYTF.

This chain connects TRBV5-1 to TRBJ1-3; 11 bases line up with TRBD1. Per germline, CDR1 SGHRS and CDR2 YFSETQ. V dropped 4 bases and J dropped 4; count of bases not matched to a gene: 4. The CDR3 is made up of 15 amino acids. CDR3 sequence (DNA): TGCGCCAGCAGCGTCGGGACAGGGGGAGGAAACACCATATATTTT. It codes for CASSVGTGGGNTIYF.

The chain carries TRBV27 and TRBJ1-6, with TRBD1 as a possible D gene (6 bases). The CDR3 is 13 residues long. V lost 0 bases and J lost 15, with 12 bases in between. The germline gives CDR1 MNHEY, CDR2 SMNVEV (reference sequence). The CDR3 sequence: CASSLSFGTSLHF. CDR3 DNA: TGTGCCAGCAGTTTATCGTTTGGGACAAGCCTCCACTTT.

The chain joins TRBV7-4 to TRBJ2-2; the match to TRBD2 covers 9 bases. V gave up 2 bases and J gave up 4 bases; unmatched junction bases: 17. The germline V gene has CDR1 SGHVT and CDR2 SQSDAQ. The CDR3 is 20 amino acids. The DNA for the CDR3 is TGTGCCAGCAGCTTACCCCCTTGCCCTTTAGCGGGAGTCCTCACCGGGGAGCTGTTTTTT. Protein product: CASSLPPCPLAGVLTGELFF.

The rearrangement links TRBV19 to TRBJ1-1; weak D call: TRBD1 (5 bases). Trimming left V 4 bases short and J 0 bases short, with 12 bases between. The CDR3 totals 15 residues. From germline, CDR1 is LNHDA and CDR2 SQIVND (reference sequence). CDR3 DNA: TGTGCCAGTAGTACCAGGGACTTCCTGAACACTGAAGCTTTCTTT. Amino acid sequence: CASSTRDFLNTEAFF.

This clone was counted between two and nine times. V is TRBV4-1 and J is TRBJ1-4; 7 bases are shared with TRBD1. Trimming took 5 bases from V and 0 from J; bases not matched to a gene: 9. The germline V gene encodes CDR1 MGHRA and CDR2 YSYEKL. CDR3 length equals 17 residues. The CDR3 loop reads CASSLGQSPSTNEKLFF. CDR3 sequence (DNA): TGCGCCAGCAGCTTGGGACAGTCTCCTTCAACTAATGAAAAACTGTTTTTT.

This clone was seen more than once but under ten times. The gene calls are TRBV11-3 and TRBJ2-2; 9 bases are shared with TRBD2. The CDR3 is made up of 17 amino acids. From germline, CDR1 is SGHNT and CDR2 YENEEA. V lost 4 bases to trimming and J lost 3 bases; unmatched junction nucleotides: 9. The CDR3 bases are TGTGCCAGCAGCTCCGATAGCGGGAGCGAGGACACCGGGGAGCTGTTTTTT. It is translated as CASSSDSGSEDTGELFF.